Below, 13 T cell receptor beta chains from the same sample are listed, as sequenced in a study of cytomegalovirus exposure and HLA in healthy donors. Method: immunoSEQ multiplex PCR; TCRdb's copy keeps in-frame clones and lacks some. In the table there are roughly 270,000 clones, approximately 87% of which are singletons. Sequenced: PBMCs. The receptors shown here come from a woman aged 18-30 years in good health and CMV-seronegative.

The V gene is TRBV2, the J gene TRBJ2-5; 10 nucleotides line up with TRBD1. V trimming: 8 bases; J trimming: 4 bases; junction bases outside the gene matches: 13. The CDR3 contains 16 residues. The germline CDR1 and CDR2 sequences are SNHLY and FYNNEI. The CDR3 DNA is TGTGCCAGCCCTTCGACTCGACAGGGGGCGCGAGAGACCCAGTACTTC. Protein product: CASPSTRQGARETQYF.

In regard to this clone: One end of the junction varies from germline; a read error may be responsible. Here the CDR3 DNA reads TGTGCCAGCACCACCCAGAACACCGAAGCTTTCTTT. Translation: CASTTQNTEAFF. V usage is TRBV6-4 and J usage is TRBJ1-1; D unresolved. Germline V gives CDR1 MRHNA, CDR2 SNTAGT. The CDR3 is 12 amino acids.

The chain combines TRBV4-3 with TRBJ1-2, with D possibly TRBD1 on 6 matching bases. Trimming took 0 bases from V and 8 from J, leaving 16 bases between them. The V gene's germline CDR1 is LGHNA and CDR2 YSLEER. This CDR3 contains 15 residues. The CDR3 DNA reads TGCGCCAGCAGCCAAGATTACGGGGGGCTCGGAGGCTACACCTTC. Translation: CASSQDYGGLGGYTF.

The chain carries TRBV28 and TRBJ1-1, with 9 positions matching TRBD1. Germline V gene data show CDR1 as MDHEN and CDR2 as SYDVKM. Trimming at V came to 10 bases and at J to 6 bases, leaving 21 bases not matched to a gene. The CDR3 runs to 17 residues. The CDR3 region has the DNA TGTGCCACCTGCTTTAGGGGTTGGGACAGGGTAGGAGCTGAAGCTTTCTTT. Its protein product is CATCFRGWDRVGAEAFF.

The chain links TRBV18 to TRBJ2-5; a weak D match, TRBD1 (6 bases). CDR1 is KGHSH, CDR2 LQKENI, per germline. The CDR3 sequence is 15 residues long. Trimming took off 3 bases at V and 5 bases at J, with 16 bases between the two ends. Written as DNA, the CDR3 is TGTGCCAGCTCACCCTTACCGACAGGCTTGGAGACCCAGTACTTC. It specifies CASSPLPTGLETQYF.

This sequence joins TRBV27 and TRBJ1-1; maybe TRBD1 (5 bases). CDR3 length: 12 amino acids. Germline V gene data show CDR1 as MNHEY and CDR2 as SMNVEV (reference sequence). Trimming took 3 bases from V and 8 from J, leaving 10 bases between them. In DNA, the CDR3 is TGTGCCAGCAGTTTCTCGCAGGGAGAAGCTTTCTTT. This encodes CASSFSQGEAFF.

This clone was seen only once. The chain has TRBV28 and TRBJ1-2; TRBD1 agrees at 10 bases. V lost 6 bases, J lost 4 bases, and 11 bases stayed unmatched. CDR3 length equals 16 residues. CDR1 and CDR2 from the germline V gene are MDHEN and SYDVKM. In DNA, the CDR3 is TGTGCCAGCAGCCCCAGCCGACAGGGGGCGGCCTATGGCTACACCTTC. It codes for CASSPSRQGAAYGYTF.

This chain joins TRBV7-2 and TRBJ1-4; TRBD1 agrees at 9 bases. CDR1 is SGHTA, CDR2 FQGNSA, per germline. This CDR3 has 13 amino acids. The J segment lost 8 bases and the V segment lost 6 bases, leaving 4 bases of the junction unmatched. The CDR3 DNA sequence: TGTGCCAGCAGACAGGGGGCGAAAGAAAAACTGTTTTTT. As protein: CASRQGAKEKLFF.

The gene calls are TRBV15 and TRBJ1-1; D is unclear. The CDR3 consists of 14 residues. Germline V lookup: CDR1 LNHNV, CDR2 YYDKDF (reference sequence). The V gene lost 1 base and the J gene lost 1 base, with 7 bases spanning the gap. The CDR3 DNA is TGTGCCACCAGCAGAGTCGTTAGGAACACTGAAGCTTTCTTT. This translates into CATSRVVRNTEAFF.

V and J are TRBV28 and TRBJ2-5, with 9 bases aligning to TRBD2. Unmatched junction bases numbered 8, after V lost 7 bases and J lost 2 bases. Germline V gives CDR1 MDHEN, CDR2 SYDVKM. The CDR3 runs 15 residues. CDR3 residues: CASTRRLAGQETQYF. The DNA for the CDR3 is TGTGCCAGCACCCGCAGGCTAGCGGGACAAGAGACCCAGTACTTC.

CDR3 nucleotide sequence: TGTGCCAGCATCACCGGGCGGGCCTTTGGTTCACCCCTCCACTTT. It yields the protein CASITGRAFGSPLHF. This chain uses TRBV28 with TRBJ1-6; no clear D gene. Germline V CDR1 and CDR2: MDHEN, SYDVKM. V was clipped by 7 bases and J by 9 bases, with 19 bases between them. The CDR3 contains 15 residues.

V and J are TRBV11-2 and TRBJ2-3, with TRBD2 matching over 13 bases. The germline gives CDR1 SGHAT, CDR2 FQNNGV. The CDR3 consists of 18 residues. Losses at the gene ends were 6 bases for V and 3 bases for J; bases not matched to a gene: 12. In nucleotides, the CDR3 is TGTGCCAGCAGAGAACTAGCGGGAGGGCCTAAGTTTACAGATACGCAGTATTTT. Its protein product is CASRELAGGPKFTDTQYF.

The CDR3 DNA sequence: TGTGCCAGCAGCCCGGGACAGGGCCATGAAAAACTGTTTTTT. Amino acid sequence: CASSPGQGHEKLFF. The V and J genes are TRBV28 and TRBJ1-4; TRBD1 aligns across 9 bases. J gave up 6 bases and V 6 bases, and 5 bases lay outside the gene matches. CDR1 is MDHEN and CDR2 is SYDVKM in the germline V gene. There are 14 residues in the CDR3.